This entry concerns a single TCR beta chain. The junction departs from the called germline gene at one end, perhaps through a read error. The data derive from a study of early T cells in non-severe SARS-CoV-2 infection. Study background: Whole-blood bulk RNA, unsorted, was sequenced, and chains were unpaired.

The germline gives CDR1 SGHAT, CDR2 FQNNGV. The CDR3 covers 16 residues. Individual cDNA molecules received unique molecular identifiers during library preparation. TCRdb re-called the 5' RACE reads with MiXCR, one entry per CDR3 protein. The sample has roughly 72,000 distinct CDR3 sequences, approximately 13% seen once. The sample in question was whole blood, obtained at baseline. The chain uses TRBV11-2 and TRBJ1-1; 9 bases are a match to TRBD1. This sequence was found in an adult who was a healthcare worker with PCR-confirmed SARS-CoV-2 infection or an uninfected control (not recorded which). CDR3 nucleotides: TGTGCCAGCAGCCTCGGACAGGGGATCACGAACGCTGAAGCTTTCTTT. It specifies CASSLGQGITNAEAFF.